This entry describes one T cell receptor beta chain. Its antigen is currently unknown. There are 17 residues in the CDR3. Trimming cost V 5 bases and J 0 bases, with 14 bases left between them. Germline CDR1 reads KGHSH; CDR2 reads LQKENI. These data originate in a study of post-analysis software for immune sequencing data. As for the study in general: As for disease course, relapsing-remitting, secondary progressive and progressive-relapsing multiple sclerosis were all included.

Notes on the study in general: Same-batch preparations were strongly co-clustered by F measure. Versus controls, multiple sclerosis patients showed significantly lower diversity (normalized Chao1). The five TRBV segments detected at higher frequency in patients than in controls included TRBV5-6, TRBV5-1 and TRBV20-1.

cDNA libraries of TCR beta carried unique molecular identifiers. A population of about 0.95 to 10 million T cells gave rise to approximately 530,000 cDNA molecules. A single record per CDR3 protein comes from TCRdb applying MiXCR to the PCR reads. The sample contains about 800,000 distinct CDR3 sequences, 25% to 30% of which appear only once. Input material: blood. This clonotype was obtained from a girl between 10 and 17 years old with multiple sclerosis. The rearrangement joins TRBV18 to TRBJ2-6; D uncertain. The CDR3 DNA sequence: TGTGCCAGCTCATCCTGGGCCCCGAGCTCTGGGGCCAACGTCCTGACTTTC. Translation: CASSSWAPSSGANVLTF.